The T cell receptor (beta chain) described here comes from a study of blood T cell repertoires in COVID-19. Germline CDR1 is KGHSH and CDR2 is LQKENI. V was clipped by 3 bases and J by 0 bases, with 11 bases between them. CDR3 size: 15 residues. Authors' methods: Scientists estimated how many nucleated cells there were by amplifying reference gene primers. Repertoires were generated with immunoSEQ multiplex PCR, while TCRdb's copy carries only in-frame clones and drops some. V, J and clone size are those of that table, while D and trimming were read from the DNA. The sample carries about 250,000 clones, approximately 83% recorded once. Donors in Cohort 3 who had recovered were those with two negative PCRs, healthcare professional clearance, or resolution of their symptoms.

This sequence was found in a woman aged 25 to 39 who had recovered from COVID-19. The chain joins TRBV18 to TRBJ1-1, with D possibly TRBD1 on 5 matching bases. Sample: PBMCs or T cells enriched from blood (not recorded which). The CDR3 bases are TGTGCCAGCTCACCTGACAGACTCATGAACACTGAAGCTTTCTTT. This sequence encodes CASSPDRLMNTEAFF.